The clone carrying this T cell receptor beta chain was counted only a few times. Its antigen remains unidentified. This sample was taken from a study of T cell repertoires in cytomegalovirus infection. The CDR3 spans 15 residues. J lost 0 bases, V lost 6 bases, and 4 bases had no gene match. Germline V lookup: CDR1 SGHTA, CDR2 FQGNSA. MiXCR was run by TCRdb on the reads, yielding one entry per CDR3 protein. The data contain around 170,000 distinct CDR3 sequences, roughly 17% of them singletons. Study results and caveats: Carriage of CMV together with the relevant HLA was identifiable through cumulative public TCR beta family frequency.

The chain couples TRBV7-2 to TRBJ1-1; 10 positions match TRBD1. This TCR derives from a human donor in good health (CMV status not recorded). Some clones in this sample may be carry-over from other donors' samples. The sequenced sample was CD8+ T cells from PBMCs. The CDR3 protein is CASRMTGGMNTEAFF. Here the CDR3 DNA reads TGTGCCAGCAGGATGACAGGGGGCATGAACACTGAAGCTTTCTTT.